The 20 T cell receptor beta chains below were found in one sample sequenced in a study of T cell changes during pregnancy in multiple sclerosis. Profiling relied on immunoSEQ multiplex PCR, and the TCRdb table lists in-frame clones only, not all of them. This sample has 50,000 to 65,000 clones; about 92% occur once, and the top ten carry approximately 3%. Source: CD8+ T cells from peripheral blood mononuclear cells, taken before pregnancy. The receptors come from a female donor with multiple sclerosis, enrolled in a pregnancy study.

Concerning this clone itself: A junction end diverges from the germline sequence, so it may reflect a read error. The chain recombines TRBV7-7 with TRBJ2-3, with D perhaps TRBD2 (5 bases). This CDR3 has 13 amino acids. Germline CDR1 SSHAT, CDR2 FNYEAQ (reference sequence). The CDR3 sequence: CASSPRGLDTQYF. CDR3 coding DNA: TGTGCTAGCAGCCCCCGGGGATTAGATACGCAGTATTTT.

The CDR3 spells CSVGTGEEKLFF. In DNA, the CDR3 is TGCAGCGTTGGGACAGGGGAGGAAAAACTGTTTTTT. This rearrangement joins TRBV29-1 to TRBJ1-4, with 9 bases matching TRBD1. The V segment lost 4 bases and the J segment 8 bases; nucleotides outside the gene matches: 2. Germline values: CDR1 SQVTM, CDR2 ANQGSEA. The CDR3 loop spans 12 amino acids.

The genes are TRBV15 and TRBJ2-1; D remains unclear. The CDR3 sequence is 12 residues long. The ends were cut back, 3 bases at V and 8 bases at J, with 8 bases in the middle. Per germline, CDR1 LNHNV and CDR2 YYDKDF (reference sequence). The CDR3 DNA sequence: TGTGCCACCAGCAGTCAACGGGATGAGCAGTTCTTC. This sequence encodes CATSSQRDEQFF.

The chain is built from TRBV9 and TRBJ1-1, with a tentative D call TRBD1 (6 bases). Trimming removed 4 bases at V and 11 bases at J, with 18 bases between. Germline-derived CDR1 and CDR2 are SGDLS and YYNGEE. This CDR3 comprises 13 residues. The CDR3 loop is CASSQTGSGEAFF. The CDR3 nucleotides read TGTGCCAGCAGCCAAACAGGGTCAGGGGAGGCTTTCTTT.

The CDR3: CASSQDLGSGGTDTQYF. The CDR3 DNA reads as TGCGCCAGCAGCCAAGATCTCGGTAGCGGGGGCACAGATACGCAGTATTTT. This rearrangement joins TRBV4-3 to TRBJ2-3; 8 bases are shared with TRBD2. V lost 0 bases to trimming and J lost 1 base; unmatched junction nucleotides: 6. This CDR3 has 17 amino acids. CDR1 and CDR2 from the germline V gene are LGHNA and YSLEER.

J is TRBJ1-2 and V is TRBV27; D might be TRBD1 (6 bases). There are 15 residues in the CDR3. Germline loops: CDR1 MNHEY, CDR2 SMNVEV (reference sequence). V dropped 3 bases and J dropped 6 bases, with 17 bases sitting between them. The CDR3 bases are TGTGCCAGCAGTTTCTGGACAGACCTGAGGGATGGCTACACCTTC. This sequence encodes CASSFWTDLRDGYTF.

The chain uses TRBV6-5 and TRBJ1-2; 7 nucleotides match TRBD1. The CDR3 totals 14 residues. V dropped 5 bases and J dropped 5; count of bases not matched to a gene: 8. Germline loops: CDR1 MNHEY, CDR2 SVGAGI. CDR3 loop: CASSLDRVYYGYTF. For the CDR3, the DNA is TGTGCCAGCAGTCTCGACAGGGTTTATTATGGCTACACCTTC.

The chain recombines TRBV11-3 with TRBJ1-1, with TRBD1 identical over 10 bases. This CDR3 has 15 amino acids. Trimming took 3 bases from V and 6 from J; bases not matched to a gene: 7. The V gene's germline CDR1 is SGHNT and CDR2 YENEEA. The CDR3 protein is CASSFRQGAVAEAFF. Written as DNA, the CDR3 is TGTGCCAGCAGCTTCCGACAGGGGGCGGTCGCTGAAGCTTTCTTT.

The chain links TRBV7-9 to TRBJ2-1; weak D call: TRBD2 (5 bases). The CDR3 consists of 13 residues. Trimming took 1 base from V and 8 from J, leaving 9 bases between them. CDR1 and CDR2 from the germline V gene are SEHNR and FQNEAQ (reference sequence). CDR3 coding DNA: TGTGCCAGCAGCTTAGGATCCGGGGATGAGCAGTTCTTC. Protein: CASSLGSGDEQFF.

This chain links TRBV6-6 with TRBJ2-1; 11 bases fit TRBD2. The V segment lost 6 bases and the J segment 2 bases; nucleotides outside the gene matches: 3. The germline V gene encodes CDR1 MNHNY and CDR2 SVGAGI (reference sequence). The CDR3 length is 15 residues. CDR3 sequence (DNA): TGTGCCAGCAGACCGACTAGCGGGGCCTACAATGAGCAGTTCTTC. Translating gives CASRPTSGAYNEQFF.

V is TRBV10-3 and J is TRBJ1-2, with D unresolved. CDR1 is ENHRY, CDR2 SYGVKD, per germline. The CDR3 consists of 13 residues. Between the trimmed V and J ends, which lost 0 bases and 8 bases, there was a span of 10 bases. This CDR3 is CAISESPGEGYTF. CDR3 coding DNA: TGTGCCATCAGTGAGTCACCCGGGGAAGGCTACACCTTC.

The rearrangement uses TRBV27 and TRBJ1-1; D is ambiguous. The CDR3 has 13 amino acids. Trimming cost V 2 bases and J 7 bases, with 11 bases left between them. Germline assignment: CDR1 MNHEY and CDR2 SMNVEV (reference sequence). In DNA form, the CDR3 reads TGTGCCAGCAGTTTACTGGGAGGTGATGAAGCTTTCTTT. It is translated as CASSLLGGDEAFF.

This clone was seen a single time. J is TRBJ1-2 and V is TRBV2, with TRBD1 matching over 10 bases. This CDR3 is 16 amino acids long. Germline V gives CDR1 SNHLY, CDR2 FYNNEI. Trimming cost V 6 bases and J 2 bases; bases outside gene matches: 9. The CDR3 sequence is CASRAGTGDWNYGYTF. The CDR3 DNA is TGTGCCAGCAGGGCCGGGACAGGGGATTGGAACTATGGCTACACCTTC.

The genes are TRBV6-6 and TRBJ1-2, with 8 bases matching TRBD1. Losses at the gene ends were 6 bases for V and 4 bases for J; bases not matched to a gene: 10. The CDR3 runs to 15 residues. Germline V gene data show CDR1 as MNHNY and CDR2 as SVGAGI (reference sequence). CDR3: CASSKDRGMIYGYTF. The CDR3 DNA reads as TGTGCCAGCAGCAAAGACAGGGGCATGATCTATGGCTACACCTTC.

The chain has TRBV19 and TRBJ1-1, with a tentative D call TRBD1 (6 bases). Deletions cut 6 bases from V and 5 bases from J, with 13 bases between. The CDR3 extends over 13 amino acids. Germline V CDR1 and CDR2: LNHDA, SQIVND (reference sequence). The CDR3 sequence: CASRLQGLTEAFF. CDR3 nucleotides: TGTGCCAGTAGGCTACAGGGATTGACTGAAGCTTTCTTT. The complete variable domain, with remaining parts taken from reference TRBV19 and TRBJ1-1, reads DGGITQSPKYLFRKEGQNVTLSCEQNLNHDAMYWYRQDPGQGLRLIYYSQIVNDFQKGDIAEGYSVSREKKESFPLTVTSAQKNPTAFYLCASRLQGLTEAFFGQGTRLTVV.

The V and J genes are TRBV7-9 and TRBJ1-6, with a tentative D call TRBD1 (5 bases). Germline-derived CDR1 and CDR2 are SEHNR and FQNEAQ (reference sequence). This CDR3 is 15 amino acids long. The germline V and J ends were trimmed by 2 bases and 10 bases, with 15 bases remaining between them. The CDR3 DNA follows: TGTGCCAGCAGCTTAATCGGTCAGGGTGGCTCACCCCTCCACTTT. Its protein is CASSLIGQGGSPLHF.

V and J are TRBV5-1 and TRBJ2-7, with TRBD2 as a possible D gene (5 bases). V was shortened by 5 bases and J by 3 bases, with 6 bases between the two germline ends. CDR3 size: 11 residues. Germline V gene sequence: CDR1 SGHRS, CDR2 YFSETQ. The DNA of the CDR3 is TGCGCCAGCAGTGAGGGCTACGAGCAGTACTTC. Its protein product is CASSEGYEQYF.

The chain links TRBV9 to TRBJ2-7; 10 bases line up with TRBD2. The germline CDR1 and CDR2 sequences are SGDLS and YYNGEE. There are 15 residues in the CDR3. Trimming removed 4 bases from V and 6 bases from J; junction bases left unmatched: 10. The CDR3 here is CASSPISGTSAEQYF. The CDR3 DNA follows: TGTGCCAGCAGCCCTATTTCCGGGACTAGCGCCGAGCAGTACTTC.

The rearrangement joins TRBV11-2 to TRBJ2-5; 11 positions agree with TRBD2. The CDR3 is made up of 15 amino acids. CDR1 is SGHAT, CDR2 FQNNGV, per germline. Trimming at V came to 6 bases and at J to 5 bases, leaving 8 bases not matched to a gene. This CDR3 is CASRSGTSGPETQYF. In nucleotides, the CDR3 is TGTGCCAGCAGGTCCGGGACTAGCGGCCCGGAGACCCAGTACTTC.

The rearrangement joins TRBV19 to TRBJ2-7; 9 nucleotides match TRBD1. The CDR3 runs to 14 residues. The germline gives CDR1 LNHDA, CDR2 SQIVND (reference sequence). V dropped 8 bases and J dropped 1; count of bases not matched to a gene: 6. This CDR3 is CASHPGQGSYEQYF. As DNA, the CDR3 is TGTGCCAGTCATCCGGGACAGGGATCCTACGAGCAGTACTTC. Filled out from reference TRBV19 and TRBJ2-7, the complete variable domain reads DGGITQSPKYLFRKEGQNVTLSCEQNLNHDAMYWYRQDPGQGLRLIYYSQIVNDFQKGDIAEGYSVSREKKESFPLTVTSAQKNPTAFYLCASHPGQGSYEQYFGPGTRLTVT.